The 5 T cell receptor beta chains presented below share a single source sample, sequenced in a study of metastatic and nonmetastatic thyroid tumors. TCRdb reanalyzed the PCR reads with MiXCR. This sample has about 45,000 clones, with 4% found just once. Every patient was untreated before thyroid surgery. The material sequenced was blood. The receptors were gathered from a female donor with papillary thyroid cancer or a benign thyroid nodule (not recorded which). Some clones in this sample may be carry-over from other donors' samples.

A word on this clone: One end of the junction does not line up with germline, which may come from a read error. Other DNA variants within this sample encode the same CDR3. The rearrangement uses TRBV5-1 and TRBJ2-2, with 9 bases identical to TRBD1. The germline gives CDR1 SGHRS, CDR2 YFSETQ. This CDR3 has 14 residues. The CDR3 sequence: CASSLQGAVGELFF. The CDR3 bases are TGTGCCAGCAGCCTACAGGGGGCAGTCGGGGAGCTGTTTTTC.

This sequence joins TRBV7-9 and TRBJ2-7; D perhaps matches TRBD2 (5 bases). Germline values: CDR1 SEHNR, CDR2 FQNEAQ (reference sequence). The CDR3 covers 15 residues. The germline V and J ends were trimmed by 5 bases and 0 bases, with 14 bases remaining between them. CDR3 residues: CASSRSGLFSYEQYF. The CDR3 DNA is TGTGCCAGCAGCCGCAGCGGATTATTCTCCTACGAGCAGTACTTC.

This clone was seen only a few times. A much larger clone sits a single nucleotide away, making a read error possible. The chain has TRBV29-1 and TRBJ2-5; TRBD2 aligns across 11 bases. The CDR3 loop spans 14 amino acids. Germline CDR1 and CDR2: SQVTM and ANQGSEA. The trim removed 7 bases at V and 4 bases at J, leaving 8 bases unmatched. CDR3 residues: CSAHAGLAGETQYF. CDR3 DNA sequence: TGCAGCGCCCACGCCGGACTAGCGGGAGAGACCCAGTACTTC.

To note about this clone: Mismatch with germline at one junction end may stem from a read error. This sample also contains other DNA sequences that code for the same CDR3. CDR3 in amino acids: CASSQRDRVNTEAFF. The CDR3, as DNA: TGTGCCAGCTCACAACGGGACAGGGTGAACACCGAAGCTTTCTTT. J is TRBJ1-1 and V is TRBV18, with TRBD1 matching over 9 bases. CDR3 length equals 15 residues. Germline V CDR1 and CDR2: KGHSH, LQKENI.

In its sample, this clone was seen many times. One junction end does not reproduce the germline sequence, and a read error may be involved. This chain joins TRBV20-1 and TRBJ1-2; 7 bases agree with TRBD1. This CDR3 has 12 residues. Germline V gene data show CDR1 as DFQATT and CDR2 as SNEGSKA (reference sequence). This chain's CDR3 is CGAKQGWLGYTF. CDR3 in DNA: TGCGGTGCTAAACAGGGGTGGTTAGGCTACACCTTC.